The 28 T cell receptor beta chains listed next were all sequenced from one sample in a study of shared clonotypes between healthy human individuals. The method was immunoSEQ multiplex PCR; TCRdb's version includes in-frame clones alone and lacks a portion of them. The sample gives hundreds of thousands of clones, around 76% of which show up once; about 12% is in the top ten. Sequencing was performed on PBMCs. The receptors originated from a woman between 35 and 50 years old in good health. Some clones in this sample may be carry-over from other donors' samples.

The chain joins TRBV5-1 to TRBJ2-1; 12 bases fit TRBD2. J was trimmed by 8 bases and V by 2 bases; bases with no gene match: 23. Germline CDR1 is SGHRS and CDR2 is YFSETQ. The CDR3 totals 21 residues. The CDR3 DNA is TGCGCCAGCAGCTTCAGGACAGCCCCTGTTACTAGCGGGAGGTCTTCAGATGAGCAGTTCTTC. The encoded protein is CASSFRTAPVTSGRSSDEQFF.

The CDR3 nucleotides are TGTGCCTGGAGTGAGATGGTCCGTTCGCCCTTAGGCTACACCTTC. Translated: CAWSEMVRSPLGYTF. The chain uses TRBV30 and TRBJ1-2; D remains ambiguous. V was pared by 1 base and J by 8 bases, with 20 bases between. Germline CDR1 and CDR2: GTSNPN and SVGIG (reference sequence). The CDR3 is 15 amino acids.

A remark on this clone: Its ends do not fully match the called genes, so a read error is possible. The chain carries TRBV19 and TRBJ2-3; D is unclear. Germline V gene data show CDR1 as LNHDA and CDR2 as SQIVND (reference sequence). This CDR3 is 11 amino acids long. The chain's CDR3 is CAGSIADTQYF. In DNA, the CDR3 is TGTGCCGGTAGTATAGCAGATACGCAGTATTTT.

The J gene is TRBJ2-5, the V gene TRBV5-1; D tentatively fits TRBD1 or TRBD2 (5 bases each). The CDR3 runs to 15 residues. V lost 3 bases, J lost 1 base, and 13 bases lay in between. Per germline, CDR1 SGHRS and CDR2 YFSETQ. The CDR3 sequence: CASSSTTGTQETQYF. The CDR3 DNA follows: TGCGCCAGCAGCTCGACTACAGGAACCCAAGAGACCCAGTACTTC. The full variable domain, in which reference TRBV5-1 and TRBJ2-5 provide the parts outside the CDR3, is KAGVTQTPRYLIKTRGQQVTLSCSPISGHRSVSWYQQTPGQGLQFLFEYFSETQRNKGNFPGRFSGRQFSNSRSEMNVSTLELGDSALYLCASSSTTGTQETQYFGPGTRLLVL.

The J gene is TRBJ1-2, the V gene TRBV5-4; D is possibly TRBD1 (6 bases). Germline V gives CDR1 SGHNT, CDR2 YYREEE (reference sequence). Trimming left V 0 bases short and J 4 bases short, with 7 bases between. This CDR3 region has 13 residues. The CDR3 spells CASSLGGAYGYTF. In nucleotides, the CDR3 is TGTGCCAGCAGCTTGGGGGGGGCCTATGGCTACACCTTC.

The J gene is TRBJ2-1, the V gene TRBV9; the match to TRBD1 covers 7 bases. Germline CDR1 reads SGDLS; CDR2 reads YYNGEE. Germline trimming cut 1 base from V and 6 bases from J; bases unmatched to any gene: 4. The CDR3 is 14 amino acids. DNA of the CDR3: TGTGCCAGCAGCGTATATCGGGACAGCAATGAGCAGTTCTTC. It translates to CASSVYRDSNEQFF.

This clone was counted between two and nine times. The chain carries TRBV18 and TRBJ2-1, with 11 nucleotides matching TRBD2. The ends lost 4 bases at V and 8 bases at J; junction bases unmatched: 7. Per germline, CDR1 KGHSH and CDR2 LQKENI. The CDR3 is 15 amino acids. CDR3 coding DNA: TGTGCCAGCTCACAGAGACTAGCGGGGCGGGATGAGCAGTTCTTC. Its protein product is CASSQRLAGRDEQFF.

The chain couples TRBV2 to TRBJ1-4; D gene unclear. Trimming stripped 5 bases from V and 10 bases from J, with 8 bases between. The CDR3 is 11 amino acids. The germline CDR1 and CDR2 sequences are SNHLY and FYNNEI. The CDR3 DNA reads as TGTGCCAGCAGTAATGTGGTAAAACTGTTTTTT. It yields the protein CASSNVVKLFF.

Remarks on this clone: A much larger clonotype is one base distant, so this may be a read error. The CDR3 end shows no conserved phenylalanine or tryptophan, and so a read error is likely. The chain joins TRBV28 to TRBJ1-5, with D unresolved. The CDR3 runs 13 residues. Germline CDR1 reads MDHEN; CDR2 reads SYDVKM. The V end was cut by 5 bases, the J end by 6 bases, with 11 bases between. CDR3 region: CASSIPTAQPQHL. The CDR3, as DNA: TGTGCCAGCAGTATTCCGACGGCTCAGCCCCAGCATCTT.

The chain's CDR3 is CASSRLDGNEQFF. In nucleotides, the CDR3 is TGTGCCAGCAGTCGACTAGACGGCAATGAGCAGTTCTTC. The chain recombines TRBV2 with TRBJ2-1, with D possibly being TRBD2 (6 bases). The CDR3 is 13 amino acids. V was shortened by 5 bases and J by 6 bases, with 11 bases between the two germline ends. From germline, CDR1 is SNHLY and CDR2 FYNNEI.

This chain links TRBV5-1 with TRBJ2-7; a possible D gene is TRBD1 (7 bases). CDR1 SGHRS and CDR2 YFSETQ come from the germline V gene. V shed 4 bases and J shed 3 bases, with 17 bases lying between them. The CDR3 totals 15 residues. CDR3 in amino acids: CASSPVRDSLYEQYF. For the CDR3, the DNA is TGCGCCAGCAGCCCGGTGCGGGACAGCCTCTACGAGCAGTACTTC.

As regards this clone: Since a far larger clone is one base different, this is likely a read error. The rearrangement links TRBV30 to TRBJ2-1; no clear D. With 2 bases removed from V and 6 bases from J, the gap between germline ends came to 8 bases. Germline CDR1 GTSNPN, CDR2 SVGIG (reference sequence). The CDR3 is 12 residues long. The CDR3 reads CAWSQRPNEQFF. CDR3 coding DNA: TGTGCCTGGAGTCAGAGGCCCAATGAGCAGTTCTTC.

This clone was recorded only once. CDR3 DNA sequence: TGCGCCAGCAGCCAAAACCCGGCGACTAGCGGGAGTTACGAGCAGTACTTC. This encodes CASSQNPATSGSYEQYF. The chain is built from TRBV4-3 and TRBJ2-7; 12 bases agree with TRBD2. V trimming: 2 bases; J trimming: 4 bases; junction bases outside the gene matches: 9. Germline loops: CDR1 LGHNA, CDR2 YSLEER. The CDR3 spans 17 residues.

The chain combines TRBV7-9 with TRBJ2-1; TRBD2 matches 8 bases. With V trimmed by 1 base and J by 6 bases, 2 bases remained unmatched. CDR1 and CDR2 (germline): SEHNR, FQNEAQ (reference sequence). The CDR3 runs to 14 residues. In DNA form, the CDR3 reads TGTGCCAGCAGCTTAGTACTAGCGGTCAATGAGCAGTTCTTC. Protein product: CASSLVLAVNEQFF. The variable domain in full, with the rest retrieved from reference TRBV7-9 and TRBJ2-1, is DTGVSQNPRHKITKRGQNVTFRCDPISEHNRLYWYRQTLGQGPEFLTYFQNEAQLEKSRLLSDRFSAERPKGSFSTLEIQRTEQGDSAMYLCASSLVLAVNEQFFGPGTRLTVL.

Remarks on this clone: Other DNA sequences in the sample encode the same CDR3. The chain recombines TRBV6-5 with TRBJ2-5, with D maybe TRBD1 (6 bases). Per germline, CDR1 MNHEY and CDR2 SVGAGI. The CDR3 is made up of 12 amino acids. Trimming removed 8 bases at V and 2 bases at J, with 9 bases between. The CDR3 nucleotides read TGTGCCAGCCGCAGGGGTCAAGAGACCCAGTACTTC. Amino acid sequence: CASRRGQETQYF.

The rearrangement links TRBV18 to TRBJ2-2, with 10 bases lining up with TRBD2. Germline CDR1 KGHSH, CDR2 LQKENI. The CDR3 consists of 16 residues. V shed 3 bases and J 3 bases; nucleotides not matched to a gene: 4. The CDR3 here is CASSPSSGRDTGELFF. The CDR3, as DNA: TGTGCCAGCTCACCTTCTAGCGGGAGAGACACCGGGGAGCTGTTTTTT. Complete variable domain (other parts from reference TRBV18 and TRBJ2-2): NAGVMQNPRHLVRRRGQEARLRCSPMKGHSHVYWYRQLPEEGLKFMVYLQKENIIDESGMPKERFSAEFPKEGPSILRIQQVVRGDSAAYFCASSPSSGRDTGELFFGEGSRLTVL.

This clone showed up just once. The gene calls are TRBV2 and TRBJ2-5; 8 positions agree with TRBD1. Germline values: CDR1 SNHLY, CDR2 FYNNEI. The CDR3 runs 15 residues. J gave up 0 bases and V 7 bases, and 7 bases lay outside the gene matches. This CDR3 reads CASTWTGTYQETQYF. The CDR3 nucleotides are TGTGCCAGCACGTGGACAGGGACATACCAAGAGACCCAGTACTTC.

Of note for this clone: At one end the junction does not follow the germline gene, possibly because of a read error. The chain couples TRBV7-7 to TRBJ2-2; D is undetermined. The length of the CDR3 is 16 residues. The germline V gene has CDR1 SSHAT and CDR2 FNYEAQ (reference sequence). This CDR3 reads CASTLLGLANTGELFF. In DNA, the CDR3 is TGTGCTAGCACCCTCTTAGGGCTAGCGAACACCGGGGAGCTGTTTTTT.

The chain has TRBV7-4 and TRBJ2-3; 9 positions match TRBD2. Germline CDR1 is SGHVT and CDR2 is SQSDAQ. With V trimmed by 2 bases and J by 4 bases, 13 bases remained unmatched. The CDR3 runs to 18 residues. This chain's CDR3 is CASSLKRGRVGRADTQYF. As DNA, the CDR3 is TGTGCCAGCAGCTTAAAGCGCGGGAGGGTAGGTCGTGCAGATACGCAGTATTTT.

The chain is built from TRBV6-6 and TRBJ2-5; D perhaps matches TRBD2 (6 bases). Trimming removed 6 bases at V and 2 bases at J, with 16 bases between. CDR1 and CDR2 (germline): MNHNY, SVGAGI (reference sequence). The length of the CDR3 is 15 residues. In DNA, the CDR3 is TGTGCCAGCAGACCCCACGGAGGAGGGCAAGAGACCCAGTACTTC. Protein: CASRPHGGGQETQYF.

The rearrangement links TRBV19 to TRBJ1-1; D unclear. The V and J ends lost 1 base and 6 bases respectively, with 12 bases between them. Germline V gene lookup returns CDR1 LNHDA and CDR2 SQIVND (reference sequence). CDR3 length: 14 amino acids. The CDR3 coding sequence is TGTGCCAGTAGTATAGGGGAAGGATCTGCTGAAGCTTTCTTT. Protein product: CASSIGEGSAEAFF.

This clone occurred once. The gene calls are TRBV7-2 and TRBJ2-1, with 9 positions matching TRBD2. The V segment lost 5 bases and the J segment 8 bases; nucleotides outside the gene matches: 7. Germline CDR1 SGHTA, CDR2 FQGNSA. This CDR3 comprises 14 residues. The CDR3 region has the DNA TGTGCCAGCAGCGAAGGGCGGGAGGGTTATGAGCAGTTCTTC. Protein product: CASSEGREGYEQFF.

The J gene is TRBJ2-3, the V gene TRBV11-2, with 7 positions matching TRBD1. Trimming cost V 6 bases and J 1 base; bases outside gene matches: 7. This CDR3 region has 15 residues. Germline V gene sequence: CDR1 SGHAT, CDR2 FQNNGV. The CDR3 DNA sequence: TGTGCCAGCAGGCCCCCCGGGACAGGCACAGATACGCAGTATTTT. Protein: CASRPPGTGTDTQYF. Full variable domain (rest looked up from reference TRBV11-2 and TRBJ2-3): EAGVAQSPRYKIIEKRQSVAFWCNPISGHATLYWYQQILGQGPKLLIQFQNNGVVDDSQLPKDRFSAERLKGVDSTLKIQPAKLEDSAVYLCASRPPGTGTDTQYFGPGTRLTVL.

This chain joins TRBV6-1 and TRBJ1-5, with D uncertain. CDR3 size: 16 residues. V was clipped by 2 bases and J by 7 bases, with 18 bases between them. CDR1 is MNHNS and CDR2 is SASEGT in the germline V gene. The CDR3 DNA follows: TGTGCCAGCAGTGAAAAGGCAACGGCGCGGGGACAGCCCCAGCATTTT. Translated: CASSEKATARGQPQHF.

CDR3 sequence: CASSLVPGGETQYF. CDR3 nucleotide sequence: TGCGCCAGCAGCTTGGTCCCGGGGGGAGAGACCCAGTACTTC. The V call is TRBV5-1, the J call TRBJ2-5, with 7 positions matching TRBD2. Germline loops: CDR1 SGHRS, CDR2 YFSETQ. V shed 0 bases and J 4 bases; nucleotides not matched to a gene: 3. This CDR3 contains 14 residues.

This chain uses TRBV2 with TRBJ2-1; D may match TRBD1 or TRBD2 (6 bases each). CDR3 length equals 15 residues. Germline CDR1 is SNHLY and CDR2 is FYNNEI. Deletions cut 11 bases from V and 0 bases from J, with 17 bases between. CDR3 bases: TGTGCCGGCCAGAAGGGGGGTAGCTCCTACAATGAGCAGTTCTTC. It is translated as CAGQKGGSSYNEQFF.

As to this clone: Other DNA sequences of this sample code for an identical CDR3. The J gene is TRBJ1-1, the V gene TRBV5-1; a weak D match, TRBD1 (5 bases). CDR1 and CDR2 (germline): SGHRS, YFSETQ. V was shortened by 0 bases and J by 4 bases, with 7 bases between the two germline ends. This CDR3 region has 13 residues. The CDR3 spells CASSLEGSTEAFF. CDR3 nucleotides: TGCGCCAGCAGCTTGGAGGGGTCCACTGAAGCTTTCTTT.

This chain connects TRBV29-1 to TRBJ1-1; 7 bases match TRBD1. The CDR3 has 13 amino acids. Germline CDR1 reads SQVTM; CDR2 reads ANQGSEA. The J segment lost 0 bases and the V segment lost 6 bases, leaving 4 bases of the junction unmatched. The CDR3 is CSVRTGLNTEAFF. The CDR3 DNA reads as TGCAGCGTGAGGACAGGTCTGAACACTGAAGCTTTCTTT.